What follows describes a single T cell receptor beta chain. Antigen unknown. This sample stems from a study of identical twins. Whole-study results and caveats: Sharing of beta out-of-frame sequences by twins showed a weaker excess.

One entry per CDR3 protein, called by TCRdb with MiXCR from the 5' RACE reads. This sample yields some 330,000 distinct CDR3 sequences, of which about 9% are seen a single time; under 9.5% belongs to the top ten. The CDR3 has 15 residues. Germline-derived CDR1 and CDR2 are SGHKS and YYEKEE (reference sequence). The V gene lost 4 bases and the J gene lost 0 bases, with 14 bases spanning the gap. The chain has TRBV5-5 and TRBJ2-7; D assignment may be TRBD1 or TRBD2 (6 bases each). Sequences were obtained from naive T cells sorted from blood. This TCR was sampled from a woman in her forties or fifties in good health. CDR3 DNA: TGTGCCAGCAGCCGGGGGACGGACAGCTCCTACGAGCAGTACGTC. As protein: CASSRGTDSSYEQYV.